The clone carrying this T cell receptor (beta chain) was found a few times. These data originate in a study of T-cell reconstitution after alpha-beta-depleted transplantation in children. V lost 1 base and J 2 bases, leaving 4 bases between the germline ends. The CDR3 totals 13 residues. CDR1 and CDR2 from the germline V gene are SGHNT and YENEEA. Unique molecular identifiers were incorporated during preparation of the TCRbeta library. One entry per CDR3 protein results from TCRdb running MiXCR on the PCR reads. The repertoire holds 60,000 to 80,000 distinct CDR3 sequences, with about 7% as singletons.

This clonotype was sampled from a human donor who donated a stem cell graft to a child with acute lymphoblastic leukemia. The chain uses TRBV11-3 and TRBJ2-3, with unresolved D. Specimen: PBMCs from the stem cell graft donor, collected from the stem cell graft. The CDR3 protein is CASSLAPTDTQYF. The CDR3 DNA sequence: TGTGCCAGCAGCTTAGCCCCCACAGATACGCAGTATTTT.